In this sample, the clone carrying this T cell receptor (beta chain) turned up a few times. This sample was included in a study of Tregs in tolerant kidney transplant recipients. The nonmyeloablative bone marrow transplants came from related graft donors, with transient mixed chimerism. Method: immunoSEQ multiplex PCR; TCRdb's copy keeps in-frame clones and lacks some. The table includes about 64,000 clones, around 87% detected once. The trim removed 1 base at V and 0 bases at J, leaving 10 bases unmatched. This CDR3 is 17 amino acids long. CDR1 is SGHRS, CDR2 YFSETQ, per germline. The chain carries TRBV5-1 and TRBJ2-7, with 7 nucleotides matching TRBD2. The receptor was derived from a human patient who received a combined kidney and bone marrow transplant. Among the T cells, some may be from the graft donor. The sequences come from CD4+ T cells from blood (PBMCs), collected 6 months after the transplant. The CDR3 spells CASSLPHWEGSSYEQYF. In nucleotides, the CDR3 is TGCGCCAGCAGCTTGCCCCATTGGGAGGGCAGCTCCTACGAGCAGTACTTC.